The 10 T cell receptor beta chains given below trace back to one sample, sequenced in a study of blood T cell repertoires in COVID-19. Sequencing used immunoSEQ multiplex PCR; TCRdb keeps in-frame clones, though not all of them. The table has tens of thousands of clones, more than 85% seen once; the top ten hold more than 3%. Source material: peripheral blood. These receptors were taken from a man between 60 and 75 years old with acute or convalescent COVID-19.

The chain has TRBV5-1 and TRBJ2-3, with 9 bases matching TRBD2. Per the germline V gene, CDR1 is SGHRS and CDR2 is YFSETQ. Losses at the gene ends were 2 bases for V and 4 bases for J; bases not matched to a gene: 5. CDR3 length: 15 amino acids. Written as DNA, the CDR3 is TGCGCCAGCAGCTTCAAGCGGGAGGTCGCAGATACGCAGTATTTT. This gives the protein CASSFKREVADTQYF.

The chain carries TRBV14 and TRBJ2-3, with TRBD1 as a possible D gene (5 bases). This CDR3 has 14 residues. Deletions cut 7 bases from V and 4 bases from J, with 15 bases between. Germline CDR1 SGHDN, CDR2 FVKESK. The CDR3 loop reads CASTSGPRPDTQYF. In DNA, the CDR3 is TGTGCCAGCACTTCAGGGCCGCGACCAGATACGCAGTATTTT.

The CDR3 region has the DNA TGTGCCAGCAGTTCAAGCGGGGCAGGGTCAGATACGCAGTATTTT. It yields the protein CASSSSGAGSDTQYF. The chain joins TRBV28 to TRBJ2-3; 7 bases align to TRBD2. The CDR3 has 15 residues. Germline CDR1 and CDR2: MDHEN and SYDVKM. V shed 4 bases, J shed 4 bases, and the junction held 8 bases outside the gene matches.

The V gene is TRBV3-1 (or the pseudogene TRBV3-2), the J gene TRBJ1-2; tentative D call: TRBD1 (5 bases). Per germline, CDR1 LGHDT and CDR2 YNNKEL (reference sequence). CDR3 length equals 14 residues. The germline V and J ends were trimmed by 1 base and 4 bases, with 10 bases remaining between them. In DNA form, the CDR3 reads TGTGCCAGCAGCCAAGTACCGGGGGGCTATGGCTACACCTTC. It is translated as CASSQVPGGYGYTF.

The rearrangement joins TRBV19 to TRBJ1-2; maybe TRBD1 (6 bases). The CDR3 has 16 residues. Germline assignment: CDR1 LNHDA and CDR2 SQIVND (reference sequence). Between the trimmed V and J ends, which lost 4 bases and 3 bases, there was a span of 18 bases. In DNA, the CDR3 is TGTGCCAGTAGTACTCCCTTGCGGGGGCCAGACTATGGCTACACCTTC. Protein: CASSTPLRGPDYGYTF.

V gene TRBV2 combines with J gene TRBJ1-4, with D perhaps matching TRBD1 (5 bases). The V and J ends lost 8 bases and 7 bases respectively, with 17 bases between them. CDR1 is SNHLY and CDR2 is FYNNEI in the germline V gene. The CDR3 contains 14 residues. The CDR3 DNA reads as TGTGCCAGCTCGACGGGGGATTTCGGTGAAAAACTGTTTTTT. The encoded protein is CASSTGDFGEKLFF.

The rearrangement links TRBV5-4 to TRBJ2-4; TRBD1 matches 7 bases. The trim removed 0 bases at V and 1 base at J, leaving 1 base unmatched. CDR1 SGHNT and CDR2 YYREEE come from the germline V gene (reference sequence). The CDR3 runs 15 residues. The CDR3 DNA is TGTGCCAGCAGCTTGGCACAGGGGGCCAAAAACATTCAGTACTTC. Amino acids: CASSLAQGAKNIQYF.

In this sample, this clone turned up once. This chain connects TRBV19 to TRBJ1-5, with TRBD1 as a possible D gene (6 bases). The CDR3 consists of 13 residues. CDR1 is LNHDA and CDR2 is SQIVND in the germline V gene (reference sequence). Trimming left V 6 bases short and J 3 bases short, with 9 bases between. CDR3 coding DNA: TGTGCCAGTAGGCGGACAGTCAATCAGCCCCAGCATTTT. Residues: CASRRTVNQPQHF.

V is TRBV5-1 and J is TRBJ2-2; D perhaps matches TRBD2 (5 bases). CDR1 SGHRS and CDR2 YFSETQ come from the germline V gene. The CDR3 is made up of 16 amino acids. V was pared by 0 bases and J by 0 bases, with 9 bases between. CDR3 sequence reads: CASSLELETNTGELFF. CDR3 nucleotide sequence: TGCGCCAGCAGCTTGGAACTAGAGACGAACACCGGGGAGCTGTTTTTT.

The rearrangement joins TRBV6-5 to TRBJ2-1; 9 nucleotides agree with TRBD2. The CDR3 extends over 14 amino acids. Germline assignment: CDR1 MNHEY and CDR2 SVGAGI. The V gene end was trimmed by 7 bases and the J gene end by 5 bases; junction bases not matched to a gene: 6. CDR3 sequence: CASTRASGDNEQFF. The CDR3, as DNA: TGTGCCAGCACCCGGGCTAGCGGGGACAATGAGCAGTTCTTC.